This T cell receptor (beta chain) originates from a study of OX40 agonist ivuxolimab in advanced cancers. Study-wide points: Individuals who were partial responders at 0.1-3.0 mg/kg had clonal expansion that ranked among the lowest. Antigens targeted by the expanded peripheral T cells were not determined. CD8+ T cells averaged more expanded clones than CD4+.

Of note for this clone: The antigen remains unidentified.

Sequencing was performed with immunoSEQ multiplex PCR; in TCRdb, only in-frame clones are kept and a portion is missing. The table has some 62,000 clones, almost 85% seen once; the top ten hold roughly 9.8%. The source of this sequence is an adult with an advanced solid tumor such as melanoma, head and neck, liver or kidney cancer. Sequencing used CD4+ or CD8+ T cells sorted from blood, obtained in a trial of the OX40 agonist ivuxolimab.

The CDR3 here is CASSAGGRETQYF. The CDR3 coding sequence is TGTGCCAGCTCAGCGGGTGGGAGAGAGACCCAGTACTTC. The V gene is TRBV18, the J gene TRBJ2-5, with a weak D call TRBD2 (5 bases). The CDR3 sequence is 13 residues long. V lost 5 bases to trimming and J lost 4 bases, with 11 bases between them. The germline V gene encodes CDR1 KGHSH and CDR2 LQKENI.